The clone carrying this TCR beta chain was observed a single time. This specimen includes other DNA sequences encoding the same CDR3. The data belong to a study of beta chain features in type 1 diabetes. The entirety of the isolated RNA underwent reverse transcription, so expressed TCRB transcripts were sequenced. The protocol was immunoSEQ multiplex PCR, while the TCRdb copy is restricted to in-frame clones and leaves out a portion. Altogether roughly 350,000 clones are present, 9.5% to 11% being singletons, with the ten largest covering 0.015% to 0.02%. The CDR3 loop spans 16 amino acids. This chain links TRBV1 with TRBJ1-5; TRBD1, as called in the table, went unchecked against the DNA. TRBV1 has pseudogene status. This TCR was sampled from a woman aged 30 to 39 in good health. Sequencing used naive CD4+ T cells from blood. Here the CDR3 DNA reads TGCACCAGCAGTCCACGGTGGACACCTAGCAATCAGCCCCAGCATTTT. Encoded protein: CTSSPRWTPSNQPQHF.